Listed below are T cell receptor beta chains from one sample, sequenced in a study of CD8 T cells in Susac syndrome. TCRdb redid the calling of the immunoSEQ multiplex PCR reads with MiXCR, one entry per CDR3 protein. Of tens of thousands of distinct CDR3 sequences in the sample, roughly 95% were seen once. The specimen sequenced was CD8+ T cells from PBMCs. The receptor source for this set is a human donor with Susac syndrome. Each CDR3 is given with its conserved first and last residue. Each record gives: V gene, J gene, D gene, clone size, CDR3 protein, CDR3 DNA. A D gene is named only where the DNA matches it firmly. Part of the rows lack a size; the others show once, few, many or a class for expanded clones.

V: TRBV14; J: TRBJ1-4; D: NA; size: NA; CDR3: CAVSGEDEKLFF; DNA: TGTGCCGTGAGCGGGGAGGATGAAAAACTGTTTTTT
V: TRBV5-1; J: TRBJ1-2; D: NA; size: once; CDR3: CASSDPSLQGYTF; DNA: TGCGCCAGCAGCGACCCGTCCCTACAGGGCTACACCTTC
V: TRBV6-2/TRBV6-3; J: TRBJ1-5; D: NA; size: NA; CDR3: CASSTDILVEPQHF; DNA: TGTGCCAGCAGCACGGACATCCTTGTTGAGCCCCAGCATTTT
V: TRBV6-2/TRBV6-3; J: TRBJ1-5; D: NA; size: NA; CDR3: CASKGEMGNQPQHF; DNA: TGTGCCAGCAAGGGAGAAATGGGCAATCAGCCCCAGCATTTT
V: TRBV7-9; J: TRBJ2-5; D: NA; size: NA; CDR3: CASSVPLVRGSQETQYF; DNA: TGTGCCAGCAGCGTCCCATTGGTCAGGGGTTCCCAAGAGACCCAGTACTTC
V: TRBV4-3; J: TRBJ2-7; D: NA; size: NA; CDR3: CASSQDRPGNYEQYF; DNA: TGCGCCAGCAGCCAAGATCGGCCGGGGAACTACGAGCAGTACTTC
V: TRBV7-9; J: TRBJ2-4; D: TRBD1; size: NA; CDR3: CASSTRTGDTKNIQYF; DNA: TGTGCCAGCAGCACCCGGACAGGGGACACCAAAAACATTCAGTACTTC
V: TRBV28; J: TRBJ2-5; D: TRBD1; size: NA; CDR3: CASSLSSDRAQETQYF; DNA: TGTGCCAGCAGTTTATCTTCGGACAGGGCTCAAGAGACCCAGTACTTC
V: TRBV27; J: TRBJ1-2; D: TRBD1; size: NA; CDR3: CASSTRTGGNYGYTF; DNA: TGTGCCAGCAGTACCCGGACAGGGGGCAACTATGGCTACACCTTC
V: TRBV7-9; J: TRBJ2-3; D: NA; size: NA; CDR3: CASSPSSVTQYF; DNA: TGTGCCAGCAGCCCCTCTAGCGTTACGCAGTATTTT
V: TRBV19; J: TRBJ1-1; D: NA; size: once; CDR3: CASSIEVSGTEAFF; DNA: TGTGCCAGTAGTATAGAAGTGTCGGGCACTGAAGCTTTCTTT
V: TRBV5-4; J: TRBJ2-5; D: NA; size: NA; CDR3: CASTNLEETQYF; DNA: TGTGCCAGCACGAACTTAGAAGAGACCCAGTACTTC
V: TRBV5-4; J: TRBJ2-5; D: TRBD2; size: NA; CDR3: CASSLRLAGETQYF; DNA: TGTGCCAGCAGCTTGAGACTAGCGGGCGAGACCCAGTACTTC
V: TRBV29-1; J: TRBJ2-7; D: TRBD1; size: NA; CDR3: CSVEDSGQGPYEQYF; DNA: TGCAGCGTTGAAGATTCGGGACAGGGCCCCTACGAGCAGTACTTC
V: TRBV5-4; J: TRBJ2-3; D: TRBD2; size: NA; CDR3: CASSFGLAGFTDTQYF; DNA: TGTGCCAGCAGCTTTGGACTAGCGGGGTTCACAGATACGCAGTATTTT
V: TRBV20-1; J: TRBJ1-1; D: TRBD1; size: NA; CDR3: CSAINPPGGNTEAFF; DNA: TGCAGTGCTATCAACCCCCCAGGGGGGAACACTGAAGCTTTCTTT
V: TRBV5-4; J: TRBJ2-3; D: NA; size: NA; CDR3: CASSFSTRTDTQYF; DNA: TGTGCCAGCAGCTTCTCCACCCGCACAGATACGCAGTATTTT
V: TRBV12-5; J: TRBJ2-1; D: NA; size: NA; CDR3: CASGLGSGLGNEQFF; DNA: TGTGCTAGTGGTTTGGGGTCAGGGCTCGGCAATGAGCAGTTCTTC
V: TRBV5-6; J: TRBJ2-1; D: NA; size: NA; CDR3: CASSWGPEGQFF; DNA: TGTGCCAGCAGCTGGGGGCCGGAGGGGCAGTTCTTC
V: TRBV27; J: TRBJ1-6; D: TRBD1; size: NA; CDR3: CASSPRTGLYNSPLHF; DNA: TGTGCCAGCAGTCCCCGGACAGGGTTGTATAATTCACCCCTCCACTTT
V: TRBV4-1; J: TRBJ2-1; D: NA; size: NA; CDR3: CASSQVGNDEQFF; DNA: TGCGCCAGCAGCCAGGTAGGGAACGATGAGCAGTTCTTC
V: TRBV6-5; J: TRBJ2-3; D: TRBD1; size: NA; CDR3: CASSYPDRDLPSTDTQYF; DNA: TGTGCCAGCAGTTACCCAGACAGGGATTTACCTAGCACAGATACGCAGTATTTT
V: TRBV15; J: TRBJ2-1; D: TRBD2; size: NA; CDR3: CATSGPGGPRTNEQFF; DNA: TGTGCCACCAGCGGCCCGGGGGGGCCTAGAACAAATGAGCAGTTCTTC
V: TRBV29-1; J: TRBJ2-3; D: TRBD2; size: NA; CDR3: CSADLAGDTQYF; DNA: TGCAGCGCGGACTTAGCGGGAGATACGCAGTATTTT
V: TRBV10-3; J: TRBJ1-2; D: NA; size: once; CDR3: CAIGRALDGYTF; DNA: TGTGCCATCGGCCGGGCTCTCGATGGCTACACCTTC
V: TRBV3-1; J: TRBJ1-6; D: NA; size: NA; CDR3: CASSQKGFSNSPLHF; DNA: TGTGCCAGCAGCCAAAAAGGGTTCAGTAATTCACCCCTCCACTTT
V: TRBV6-5; J: TRBJ1-2; D: TRBD1; size: NA; CDR3: CASSPDRGPGYTF; DNA: TGTGCCAGCAGTCCCGACAGGGGGCCTGGCTACACCTTC
V: TRBV9; J: TRBJ1-2; D: TRBD1; size: NA; CDR3: CASSVARTGSYGYTF; DNA: TGTGCCAGCAGCGTAGCAAGGACAGGGTCCTATGGCTACACCTTC
V: TRBV13; J: TRBJ2-5; D: NA; size: NA; CDR3: CASSLGLDRKGETQYF; DNA: TGTGCCAGCAGCTTAGGCCTGGACAGAAAAGGAGAGACCCAGTACTTC
V: TRBV30; J: TRBJ2-2; D: NA; size: NA; CDR3: CAWMGSGELFF; DNA: TGTGCCTGGATGGGCTCCGGGGAGCTGTTTTTT
V: TRBV2; J: TRBJ2-7; D: NA; size: few; CDR3: CASSDRGYEQYF; DNA: TGTGCCAGCAGTGACAGGGGCTACGAGCAGTACTTC
V: TRBV20-1; J: TRBJ1-1; D: NA; size: once; CDR3: CSASLGGTEAFF; DNA: TGCAGTGCTAGTTTGGGGGGGACTGAAGCTTTCTTT
V: TRBV28; J: TRBJ2-2; D: TRBD1; size: NA; CDR3: CASSLSGTEFSGELFF; DNA: TGTGCCAGCAGTTTGTCCGGGACAGAGTTTTCCGGGGAGCTGTTTTTT
V: TRBV29-1; J: TRBJ1-2; D: TRBD1; size: NA; CDR3: CSAADRGAYGYTF; DNA: TGCAGCGCCGCCGACAGGGGGGCCTATGGCTACACCTTC
V: TRBV27; J: TRBJ1-1; D: TRBD1; size: once; CDR3: CAAQGALTEAFF; DNA: TGTGCCGCACAGGGGGCGCTGACTGAAGCTTTCTTT
V: TRBV12-3/TRBV12-4; J: TRBJ2-1; D: TRBD1; size: NA; CDR3: CASSTWDREEQFF; DNA: TGTGCCAGCAGTACTTGGGACAGGGAGGAGCAGTTCTTC
V: TRBV9; J: TRBJ2-7; D: NA; size: NA; CDR3: CASSVEDGDYEQYF; DNA: TGTGCCAGCAGCGTAGAGGACGGGGATTACGAGCAGTACTTC
V: TRBV2; J: TRBJ2-7; D: TRBD1; size: NA; CDR3: CASRDQQGPYEQYF; DNA: TGTGCCAGCAGGGACCAACAGGGGCCCTACGAGCAGTACTTC
V: TRBV5-1; J: TRBJ2-5; D: TRBD2; size: NA; CDR3: CASSLESGGARKTQYF; DNA: TGCGCCAGCTCCTTGGAGAGCGGGGGGGCCCGAAAGACCCAGTACTTC
V: TRBV29-1; J: TRBJ1-4; D: TRBD1; size: NA; CDR3: CSAARTGGLREKLFF; DNA: TGCAGCGCCGCGAGGACAGGGGGCCTTCGTGAAAAACTGTTTTTT
V: TRBV29-1; J: TRBJ2-2; D: NA; size: NA; CDR3: CSVESGELFF; DNA: TGCAGCGTTGAATCTGGGGAGCTGTTTTTT
V: TRBV19; J: TRBJ2-7; D: NA; size: NA; CDR3: CASSRGPTYEQYF; DNA: TGTGCCAGTAGTAGGGGACCCACCTACGAGCAGTACTTC
V: TRBV15; J: TRBJ2-7; D: NA; size: NA; CDR3: CATSIAAEQYF; DNA: TGTGCCACCAGCATAGCAGCCGAGCAGTACTTC
V: TRBV6-2/TRBV6-3; J: TRBJ1-2; D: NA; size: NA; CDR3: CASAGRGYTF; DNA: TGTGCCAGTGCTGGGCGCGGCTACACCTTC
V: TRBV2; J: TRBJ1-2; D: NA; size: NA; CDR3: CASMDRKYGYTF; DNA: TGTGCCAGCATGGACAGAAAATATGGCTACACCTTC
V: TRBV5-4; J: TRBJ2-5; D: NA; size: NA; CDR3: CASSTSGRYQETQYF; DNA: TGTGCCAGCAGCACCTCAGGGAGGTACCAAGAGACCCAGTACTTC